This T cell receptor beta chain was obtained from a study of OX40 agonist ivuxolimab in advanced cancers. With 4 bases clipped from V and 0 bases from J, the junction kept 4 bases outside the gene matches. This CDR3 has 16 amino acids. Germline CDR1 and CDR2: SGHTA and FQGTGA. The data were produced by immunoSEQ multiplex PCR, yet TCRdb's version contains in-frame clones alone and is incomplete. The table records about 96,000 clones, about 92% of them present only once. This clonotype was obtained from an adult with an advanced solid tumor such as melanoma, head and neck, liver or kidney cancer. Sequenced material: CD4+ or CD8+ T cells sorted from blood, taken in a trial of the OX40 agonist ivuxolimab. The chain employs TRBV7-3 and TRBJ2-2; 8 positions match TRBD1. CDR3 region: CASSSSGGPNTGELFF. The CDR3 DNA is TGTGCCAGCAGCTCCTCAGGGGGCCCGAACACCGGGGAGCTGTTTTTT. Complete variable domain (other parts from reference TRBV7-3 and TRBJ2-2): GAGVSQTPSNKVTEKGKYVELRCDPISGHTALYWYRQSLGQGPEFLIYFQGTGAADDSGLPNDRFFAVRPEGSVSTLKIQRTERGDSAVYLCASSSSGGPNTGELFFGEGSRLTVL.